The present entry profiles one T cell receptor beta chain with its context. What it binds is not known. This sample stems from a study of cytomegalovirus exposure and HLA in healthy donors. The PCR ran on 60 Vbeta and 13 Jbeta primers. Clones were read by immunoSEQ multiplex PCR, and TCRdb kept only the in-frame ones, dropping some. Here the sample spans around 90,000 clones, roughly 85% being singletons. Study-level findings and limits: Indistinguishable V segments such as TRBV6-2 and TRBV6-3 were excluded. As was reported, the classifier diagnosed cytomegalovirus status with high specificity and sensitivity.

J gave up 2 bases and V 4 bases, and 6 bases lay outside the gene matches. The CDR3 sequence is 14 residues long. Germline assignment: CDR1 SGHRS and CDR2 YFSETQ. Sequencing input: PBMCs. This chain uses TRBV5-1 with TRBJ2-7, with 7 bases fitting TRBD1. The receptor's source is a man aged 40-49 years in good health and CMV-seropositive. The CDR3: CASSPGTVTYEQYF. The CDR3 DNA reads as TGCGCCAGCAGCCCGGGGACAGTCACCTACGAGCAGTACTTC.